The 16 T cell receptor beta chains listed next were all sequenced from one sample in a study of T cells after somatic rescue of genetic block. Clones were sequenced by immunoSEQ multiplex PCR, and TCRdb holds only the in-frame ones, with some missing. The table lists 67,000 or so clones, approximately 90% of them singletons. Sequenced sample: peripheral blood mononuclear cells (PBMCs). The receptors derive from a man under 40.

The chain links TRBV7-8 to TRBJ2-7; 8 bases match TRBD1. J lost 4 bases, V lost 2 bases, and 7 bases had no gene match. CDR3 size: 15 residues. CDR1 is SGHVS, CDR2 FQNEAQ, per germline. This CDR3 reads CASSLFPDRVYEQYF. The CDR3 DNA is TGTGCCAGCAGCTTATTCCCGGACAGGGTGTACGAGCAGTACTTC.

This chain uses TRBV6-6 with TRBJ2-7, with D perhaps assigned TRBD1 or TRBD2 (8 bases each). Germline V gene data show CDR1 as MNHNY and CDR2 as SVGAGI (reference sequence). The CDR3 has 16 residues. Trimming shortened V by 6 bases and J by 4 bases, and 22 bases separated the two germline ends. The DNA for the CDR3 is TGTGCCAGCAGCCCGGGAGGGAGGACAGGGAGTTACGAGCAGTACTTC. Its protein product is CASSPGGRTGSYEQYF.

This chain connects TRBV5-6 to TRBJ2-7; the D gene is possibly TRBD2 (5 bases). V gave up 3 bases and J gave up 5 bases, with 12 bases separating them. CDR3 size: 13 residues. The V gene's germline CDR1 is SGHDT and CDR2 YYEEEE. The CDR3 region has the DNA TGTGCCAGCAGCTGGGCAAACGGGGACGAGCAGTACTTC. It yields the protein CASSWANGDEQYF.

V gene TRBV9 combines with J gene TRBJ1-5; TRBD1 matches 8 bases. V gave up 4 bases and J gave up 0 bases; unmatched junction bases: 12. Germline lookup yields CDR1 SGDLS and CDR2 YYNGEE. This CDR3 has 18 amino acids. The CDR3 is CASSLKPDRVRSNQPQHF. CDR3 DNA: TGTGCCAGCAGCTTAAAACCGGACAGGGTGCGTAGCAATCAGCCCCAGCATTTT.

CDR3 residues: CAWQRTANTGELFF. CDR3 sequence (DNA): TGTGCCTGGCAACGGACGGCGAACACCGGGGAGCTGTTTTTT. The chain employs TRBV30 and TRBJ2-2; D is unresolved. The CDR3 has 14 residues. V lost 5 bases to trimming and J lost 0 bases, with 10 bases between them. The V gene's germline CDR1 is GTSNPN and CDR2 SVGIG (reference sequence).

The V and J genes are TRBV5-4 and TRBJ1-1; the match to TRBD1 covers 10 bases. Germline lookup yields CDR1 SGHNT and CDR2 YYREEE (reference sequence). The CDR3 spans 16 residues. V shed 3 bases and J 4 bases; nucleotides not matched to a gene: 9. The CDR3 DNA sequence: TGTGCCAGCAGCTCTCCTCGGGACAGGGGCACCACTGAAGCTTTCTTT. Encoded protein: CASSSPRDRGTTEAFF.

This chain connects TRBV10-3 to TRBJ2-5, with 13 bases that match TRBD2. Germline CDR1 reads ENHRY; CDR2 reads SYGVKD. This CDR3 has 13 amino acids. V shed 6 bases, J shed 6 bases, and the junction held 1 base outside the gene matches. The CDR3 is CAIRLAGGQTQYF. DNA for the CDR3: TGTGCCATCAGACTAGCGGGGGGGCAGACCCAGTACTTC.

The CDR3 spells CASSLGGAQGQFF. The CDR3 DNA is TGTGCCAGCAGCTTAGGGGGGGCGCAGGGGCAGTTCTTC. The chain carries TRBV5-6 and TRBJ2-1; D possibly corresponds to TRBD2 (7 bases). Trimming left V 2 bases short and J 12 bases short, with 15 bases between. CDR3 size: 13 residues. Germline V lookup: CDR1 SGHDT, CDR2 YYEEEE.

The chain is built from TRBV5-6 and TRBJ2-7, with 11 bases matching TRBD2. V was clipped by 2 bases and J by 0 bases; unmatched bases: 1. This CDR3 is built from 15 residues. Germline V gene data show CDR1 as SGHDT and CDR2 as YYEEEE. The CDR3 DNA sequence: TGTGCCAGCAGCTTACTAGCGGGGGCCTCCTACGAGCAGTACTTC. Translation gives CASSLLAGASYEQYF.

The gene calls are TRBV4-2 and TRBJ2-7; D is ambiguous. The germline CDR1 and CDR2 sequences are LGHNA and YNFKEQ. Trimming took off 1 base at V and 3 bases at J, with 19 bases between the two ends. This CDR3 spans 17 amino acids. As DNA, the CDR3 is TGTGCCAGCAGCCAAGTCGAATTAAAAGAAGCTTTCTACGAGCAGTACTTC. This encodes CASSQVELKEAFYEQYF.

This chain uses TRBV7-2 with TRBJ2-5; 11 bases fit TRBD2. This CDR3 region has 16 residues. Germline V lookup: CDR1 SGHTA, CDR2 FQGNSA. The junction had 2 bases not matched to a gene; V was cut back by 0 bases and J by 2 bases. The CDR3 loop reads CASSLALAGGQETQYF. CDR3 sequence (DNA): TGTGCCAGCAGCTTAGCGCTAGCGGGGGGACAAGAGACCCAGTACTTC.

The chain recombines TRBV7-4 with TRBJ1-1; 7 bases line up with TRBD1. Unmatched junction bases numbered 3, after V lost 1 base and J lost 7 bases. The CDR3 contains 13 residues. Germline V CDR1 and CDR2: SGHVT, SQSDAQ. This CDR3 is CASSLVGQIEAFF. Written as DNA, the CDR3 is TGTGCCAGCAGCTTAGTGGGACAGATTGAAGCTTTCTTT.

V and J are TRBV18 and TRBJ2-1, with 8 bases identical to TRBD2. Germline V CDR1 and CDR2: KGHSH, LQKENI. The CDR3 contains 16 residues. Losses at the gene ends were 1 base for V and 0 bases for J; bases not matched to a gene: 2. In nucleotides, the CDR3 is TGTGCCAGCTCACCACAGCGGGGGAGCTCCTACAATGAGCAGTTCTTC. Protein product: CASSPQRGSSYNEQFF.

The chain uses TRBV2 and TRBJ2-5, with D possibly being TRBD1 (6 bases). TRBJ2-7 matches the DNA end more closely, so the J call is doubtful. CDR1 and CDR2 (germline): SNHLY, FYNNEI. The CDR3 extends over 14 amino acids. Here the CDR3 reads CASRAGQFSYEQYF. In DNA form, the CDR3 reads TGTGCCAGCAGGGCCGGACAGTTCTCCTACGAGCAGTACTTC.

V and J are TRBV19 and TRBJ1-4, with TRBD1 matching 9 bases. V trimming: 6 bases; J trimming: 7 bases; junction bases outside the gene matches: 9. The germline V gene encodes CDR1 LNHDA and CDR2 SQIVND (reference sequence). The CDR3 runs to 15 residues. As DNA, the CDR3 is TGTGCCAGTAGCCGTCTCCGGGACAGGGTTGAAAAACTGTTTTTT. Residues: CASSRLRDRVEKLFF.

The CDR3 DNA follows: TGTGCCAGCAGCACCTCAGCGGGAGCCGCCTACGAGCAGTACTTC. Residues: CASSTSAGAAYEQYF. The chain carries TRBV11-3 and TRBJ2-7, with TRBD2 identical over 8 bases. Germline V gene data show CDR1 as SGHNT and CDR2 as YENEEA. With 5 bases clipped from V and 2 bases from J, the junction kept 8 bases outside the gene matches. The CDR3 consists of 15 residues.